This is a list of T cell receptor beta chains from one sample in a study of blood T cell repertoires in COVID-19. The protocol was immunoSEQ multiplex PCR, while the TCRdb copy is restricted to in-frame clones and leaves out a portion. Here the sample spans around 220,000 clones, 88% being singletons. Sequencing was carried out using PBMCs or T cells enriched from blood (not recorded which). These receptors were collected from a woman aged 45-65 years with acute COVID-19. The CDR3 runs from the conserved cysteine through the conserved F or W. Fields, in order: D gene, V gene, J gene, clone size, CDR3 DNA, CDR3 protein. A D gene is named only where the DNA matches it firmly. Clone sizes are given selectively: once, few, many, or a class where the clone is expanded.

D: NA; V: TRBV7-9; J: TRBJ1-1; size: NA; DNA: TGTGCCAGCAGCCCACCCCAGGCCCGGCGAGCTTTCTTT; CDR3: CASSPPQARRAFF
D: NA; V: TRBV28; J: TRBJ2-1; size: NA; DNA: TGTGCCAGCAGTTTACAGTACAATGAGCAGTTCTTC; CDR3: CASSLQYNEQFF
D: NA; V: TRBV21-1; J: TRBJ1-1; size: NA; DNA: TGTGCCAGCAGCAGATTGGAGCGGCCCGGCCCTGAAGCTTTCTTT; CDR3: CASSRLERPGPEAFF
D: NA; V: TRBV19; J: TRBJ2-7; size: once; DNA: TGTGCCAGTAGTCCAGGGCTCCCCTTCTCCTACGAGCAGTACTTC; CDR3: CASSPGLPFSYEQYF
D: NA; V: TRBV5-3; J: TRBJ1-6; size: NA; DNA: TGTGCCAGAAGCCGTCGCCGGGACTCCTATAATTCACCCCTCCACTTT; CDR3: CARSRRRDSYNSPLHF
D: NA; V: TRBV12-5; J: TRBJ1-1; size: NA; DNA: TGTGCTAGTGGAACTATGAACACTGAAGCTTTCTTT; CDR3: CASGTMNTEAFF
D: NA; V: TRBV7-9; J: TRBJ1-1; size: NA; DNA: TGTGCCAGCAGCTTAGTACAGTCTTTTAACACTGAAGCTTTCTTT; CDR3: CASSLVQSFNTEAFF
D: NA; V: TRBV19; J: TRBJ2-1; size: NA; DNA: TGTGCCAGTAGTATTAGGCGGGCCGGATCGTACAATGAGCAGTTCTTC; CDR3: CASSIRRAGSYNEQFF
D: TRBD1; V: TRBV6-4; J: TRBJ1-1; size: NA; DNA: TGTGCCAGCAGTGCCCAGGGGGCGGGCACTGAAGCTTTCTTT; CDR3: CASSAQGAGTEAFF
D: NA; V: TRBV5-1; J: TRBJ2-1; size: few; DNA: TGCGCCAGCAGCAATGTGGGGCAAGATTACAATGAGCAGTTCTTC; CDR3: CASSNVGQDYNEQFF
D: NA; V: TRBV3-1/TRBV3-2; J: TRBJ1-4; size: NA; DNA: TGTGCCAGCAGCCAAGTAGGAGATGGCGAAAAACTGTTTTTT; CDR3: CASSQVGDGEKLFF
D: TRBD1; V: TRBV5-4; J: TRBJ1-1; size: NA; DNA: TGTGCCAGCAGCTTCCGGGACAGGGGGACTGAAGCTTTCTTT; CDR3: CASSFRDRGTEAFF
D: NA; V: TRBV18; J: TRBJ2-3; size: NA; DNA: TGTGCCAGCTCACTCCTGGGGAGCCTGAGCACAGATACGCAGTATTTT; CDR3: CASSLLGSLSTDTQYF
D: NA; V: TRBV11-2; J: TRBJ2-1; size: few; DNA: TGTGCCAGCAGCTTGGCGATAGCGGATGAGCAGTTCTTC; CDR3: CASSLAIADEQFF
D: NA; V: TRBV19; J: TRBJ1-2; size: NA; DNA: TGTGCCAGTAGTCCGACGGAGAACTATGGCTACACCTTC; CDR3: CASSPTENYGYTF
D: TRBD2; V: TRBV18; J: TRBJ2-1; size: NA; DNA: TGTGCCAGCTCACGCGGGACTAGCAGGTCTAATGAGCAGTTCTTC; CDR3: CASSRGTSRSNEQFF
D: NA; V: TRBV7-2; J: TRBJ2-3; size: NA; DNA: TGTGCCAGCAGCTTAGTTCCGGGAATGGGGGGAGATACGCAGTATTTT; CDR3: CASSLVPGMGGDTQYF
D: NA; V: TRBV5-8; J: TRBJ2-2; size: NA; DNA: TGTGCCAGCAGCCCCTACCCCAGAGGTGGCACCGGGGAGCTGTTTTTT; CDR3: CASSPYPRGGTGELFF
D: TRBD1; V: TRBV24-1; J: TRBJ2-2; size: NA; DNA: TGTGCCACCAGACCGGGACAGGGAATCACCGGGGAGCTGTTTTTT; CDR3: CATRPGQGITGELFF
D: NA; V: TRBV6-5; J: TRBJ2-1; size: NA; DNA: TGTGCCAGCAGCAATAGCGGATCCTACAATGAGCAGTTCTTC; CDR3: CASSNSGSYNEQFF
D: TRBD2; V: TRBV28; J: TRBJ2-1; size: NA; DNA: TGTGCCACCATGGGGCCTATAGCGGGAGATGAGGATGAGCAGTTCTTC; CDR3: CATMGPIAGDEDEQFF
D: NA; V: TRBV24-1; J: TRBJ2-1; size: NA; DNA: TGTGCCACCAGTGATCTGTGGGGGGATGTGGATGAGCAGTTCTTC; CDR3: CATSDLWGDVDEQFF
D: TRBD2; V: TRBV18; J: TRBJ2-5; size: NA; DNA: TGTGCCAGCTCACGACTAGCGGGCCGGGAAGAGACCCAGTACTTC; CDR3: CASSRLAGREETQYF
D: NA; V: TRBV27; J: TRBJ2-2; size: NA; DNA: TGTGCCAGCAGTCCCCGACGGGGGGCGAAATCCGGGGAGCTGTTTTTT; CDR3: CASSPRRGAKSGELFF
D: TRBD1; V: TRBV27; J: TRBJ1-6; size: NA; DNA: TGTGCCAGCAGTAAAGACAGGGCCAATTCACCCCTCCACTTT; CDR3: CASSKDRANSPLHF
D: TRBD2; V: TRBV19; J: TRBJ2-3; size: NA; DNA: TGTGCCAGTACGAGCGGGAGCCACACAGATACGCAGTATTTT; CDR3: CASTSGSHTDTQYF
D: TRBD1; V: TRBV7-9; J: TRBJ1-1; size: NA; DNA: TGTGCCAGCAGCAGGGGACAGTTGAACACTGAAGCTTTCTTT; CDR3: CASSRGQLNTEAFF
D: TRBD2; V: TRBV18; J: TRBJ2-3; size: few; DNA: TGTGCCAGCTCATCCGGACTAGCGGGTGGGTCAGATACGCAGTATTTT; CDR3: CASSSGLAGGSDTQYF
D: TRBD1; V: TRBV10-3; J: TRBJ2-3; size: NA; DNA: TGTGCCATCAGTGAATACAGGGGGGCAGATACGCAGTATTTT; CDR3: CAISEYRGADTQYF
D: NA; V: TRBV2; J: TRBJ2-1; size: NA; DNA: TGTGCCAGCAGATTGGGAGCTTACAATGAGCAGTTCTTC; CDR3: CASRLGAYNEQFF
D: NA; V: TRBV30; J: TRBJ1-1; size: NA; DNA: TGTGCCTGGAGTAAGACAGAGAACACTGAAGCTTTCTTT; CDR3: CAWSKTENTEAFF
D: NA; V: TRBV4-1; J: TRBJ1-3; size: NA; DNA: TGCGCCAGCAGCCCTATAGGACGGGACTCTGGAAACACCATATATTTT; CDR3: CASSPIGRDSGNTIYF
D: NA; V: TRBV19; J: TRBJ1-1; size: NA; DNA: TGTGCCACCCATAGCATTAGGGGACAGAACACTGAAGCTTTCTTT; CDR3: CATHSIRGQNTEAFF
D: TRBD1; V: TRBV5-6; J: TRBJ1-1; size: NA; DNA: TGTGCCAGCAGCTGGACAGGGGGCGGCAGGAACACTGAAGCTTTCTTT; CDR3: CASSWTGGGRNTEAFF